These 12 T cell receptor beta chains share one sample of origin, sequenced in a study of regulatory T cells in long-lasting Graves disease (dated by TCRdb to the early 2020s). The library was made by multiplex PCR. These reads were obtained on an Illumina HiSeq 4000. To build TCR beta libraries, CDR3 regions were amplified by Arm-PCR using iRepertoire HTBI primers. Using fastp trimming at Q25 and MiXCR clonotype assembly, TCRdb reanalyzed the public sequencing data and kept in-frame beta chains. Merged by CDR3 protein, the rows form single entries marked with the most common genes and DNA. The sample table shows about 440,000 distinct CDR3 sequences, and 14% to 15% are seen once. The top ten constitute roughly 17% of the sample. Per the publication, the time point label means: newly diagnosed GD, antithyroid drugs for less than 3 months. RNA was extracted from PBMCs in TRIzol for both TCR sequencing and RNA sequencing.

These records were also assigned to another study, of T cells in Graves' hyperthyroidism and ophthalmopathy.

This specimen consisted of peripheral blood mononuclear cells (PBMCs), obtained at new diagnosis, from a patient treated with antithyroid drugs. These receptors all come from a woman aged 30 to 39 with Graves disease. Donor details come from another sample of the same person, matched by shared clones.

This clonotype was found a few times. The CDR3 sequence is CASSVEGLAPEQYF. The CDR3 DNA is TGTGCCAGCAGCGTAGAGGGACTAGCGCCCGAGCAGTACTTC. The chain employs TRBV9 and TRBJ2-7; TRBD2 aligns across 10 bases. From germline, CDR1 is SGDLS and CDR2 YYNGEE. The CDR3 consists of 14 residues. V gave up 0 bases and J gave up 6 bases; unmatched junction bases: 3.

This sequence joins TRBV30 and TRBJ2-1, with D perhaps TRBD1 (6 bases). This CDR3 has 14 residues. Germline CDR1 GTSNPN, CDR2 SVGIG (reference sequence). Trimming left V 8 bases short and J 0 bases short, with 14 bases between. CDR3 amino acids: CANTGTRSYNEQFF. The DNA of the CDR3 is TGTGCCAACACCGGGACACGCTCCTACAATGAGCAGTTCTTC.

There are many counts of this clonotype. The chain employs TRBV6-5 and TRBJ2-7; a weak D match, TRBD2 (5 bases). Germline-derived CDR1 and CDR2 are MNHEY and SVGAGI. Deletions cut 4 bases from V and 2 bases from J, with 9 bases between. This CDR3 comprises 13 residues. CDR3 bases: TGTGCCAGCAGTTTAGCGTCCCCCTACGAGCAGTACTTC. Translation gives CASSLASPYEQYF.

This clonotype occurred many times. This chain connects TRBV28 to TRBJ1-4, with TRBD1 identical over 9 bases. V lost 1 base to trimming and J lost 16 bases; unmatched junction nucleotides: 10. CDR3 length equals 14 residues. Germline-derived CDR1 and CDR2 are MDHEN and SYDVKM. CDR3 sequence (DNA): TGTGCCAGCAGTTTATACCTAGCGGGACAGGGATGGTTTTTT. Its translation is CASSLYLAGQGWFF. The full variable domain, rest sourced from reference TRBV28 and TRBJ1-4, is DVKVTQSSRYLVKRTGEKVFLECVQDMDHENMFWYRQDPGLGLRLIYFSYDVKMKEKGDIPEGYSVSREKKERFSLILESASTNQTSMYLCASSLYLAGQGWFFGSGTQLSVL.

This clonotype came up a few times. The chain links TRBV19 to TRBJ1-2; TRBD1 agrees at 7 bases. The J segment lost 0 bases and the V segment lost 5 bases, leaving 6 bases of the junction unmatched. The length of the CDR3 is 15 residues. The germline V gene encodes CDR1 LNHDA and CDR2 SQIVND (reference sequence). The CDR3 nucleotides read TGTGCCAGTAGTCCGAGACAGGGATCTAACTATGGCTACACCTTC. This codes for CASSPRQGSNYGYTF.

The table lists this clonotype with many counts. CDR3 nucleotides: TGCAGTGCTAGAGCCGCTCGCGGGGCCTACGAGCAGTACTTC. Its translation: CSARAARGAYEQYF. The V gene is TRBV20-1, the J gene TRBJ2-7; weak D call: TRBD2 (6 bases). This CDR3 spans 14 amino acids. Germline V CDR1 and CDR2: DFQATT, SNEGSKA (reference sequence). Trimming took 1 base from V and 2 from J, leaving 12 bases between them.

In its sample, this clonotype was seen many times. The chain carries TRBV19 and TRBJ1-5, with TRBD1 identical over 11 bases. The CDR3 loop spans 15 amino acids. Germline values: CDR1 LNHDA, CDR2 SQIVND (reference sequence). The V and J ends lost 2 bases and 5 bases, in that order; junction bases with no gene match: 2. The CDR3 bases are TGTGCCAGTAGTATACGGACAGGGGGCTATCAGCCCCAGCATTTT. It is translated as CASSIRTGGYQPQHF.

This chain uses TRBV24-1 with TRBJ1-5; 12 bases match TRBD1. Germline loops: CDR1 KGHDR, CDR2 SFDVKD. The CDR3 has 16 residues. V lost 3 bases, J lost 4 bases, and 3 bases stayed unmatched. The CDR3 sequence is CATSDPGQGANQPQHF. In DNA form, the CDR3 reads TGTGCCACCAGTGATCCGGGACAGGGGGCGAATCAGCCCCAGCATTTT.

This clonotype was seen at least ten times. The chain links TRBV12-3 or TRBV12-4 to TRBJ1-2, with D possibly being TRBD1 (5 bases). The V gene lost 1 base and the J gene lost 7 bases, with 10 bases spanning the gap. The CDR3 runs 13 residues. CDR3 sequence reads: CASSLETASGYTF. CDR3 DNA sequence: TGTGCCAGCAGTTTAGAGACAGCTAGTGGCTACACCTTC.

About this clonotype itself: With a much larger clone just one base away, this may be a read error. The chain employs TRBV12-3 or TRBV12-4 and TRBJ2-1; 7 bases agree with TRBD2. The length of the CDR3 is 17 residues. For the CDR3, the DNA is TGTGCCAGCTCACCCGGCCCCCCGACTAGCCGCGAGAGTGAGCAGTCCTTC. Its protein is CASSPGPPTSRESEQSF.

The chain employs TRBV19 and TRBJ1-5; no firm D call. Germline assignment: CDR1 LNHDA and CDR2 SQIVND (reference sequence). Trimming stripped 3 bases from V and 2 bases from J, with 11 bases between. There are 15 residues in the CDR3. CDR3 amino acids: CASSIAARGNQPQHF. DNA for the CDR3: TGTGCCAGTAGTATCGCGGCCCGGGGCAATCAGCCCCAGCATTTT.

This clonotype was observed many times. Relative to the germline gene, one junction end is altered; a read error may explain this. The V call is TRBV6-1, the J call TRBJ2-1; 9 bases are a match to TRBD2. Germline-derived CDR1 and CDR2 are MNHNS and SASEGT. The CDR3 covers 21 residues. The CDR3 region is CASSELGGPSGIGGSYNEQFF. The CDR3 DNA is TGCGCCAGCAGTGAGTTGGGTGGTCCTAGCGGGATAGGTGGCTCCTACAATGAGCAGTTCTTC.